The entry below describes one T cell receptor beta chain. TCRdb independently ran MiXCR on the RT-PCR reads; one entry per CDR3 protein. The table records more than 600,000 distinct CDR3 sequences, approximately 14% of them present only once. The germline V and J ends were trimmed by 0 bases and 6 bases, with 9 bases remaining between them. The germline V gene encodes CDR1 SGHKS and CDR2 YYEKEE (reference sequence). The CDR3 runs to 13 residues. The V and J genes are TRBV5-5 and TRBJ1-1; D gene uncertain. This clonotype originated in a female donor in good health, serving as a healthy control. Sequenced input: memory CD4+ T cells from blood. Here the CDR3 reads CASSLAPSSEAFF. The CDR3 DNA reads TGTGCCAGCAGCTTGGCACCCTCCTCTGAAGCTTTCTTT.